One and the same sample provided the 20 T cell receptor beta chains below, sequenced in a study of T cell responses to AZD1222 COVID-19 vaccine. Method: immunoSEQ multiplex PCR; TCRdb's copy keeps in-frame clones and lacks some. The sample includes more than 100,000 clones, more than 85% of them seen just once. The sequences come from peripheral blood, collected on day 0 of AZD1222 vaccination. Every receptor here comes from an adult in good health.

The J gene is TRBJ2-1, the V gene TRBV6-5; D remains unclear. The CDR3 has 13 amino acids. V shed 0 bases and J shed 7 bases, with 7 bases lying between them. Germline assignment: CDR1 MNHEY and CDR2 SVGAGI. The CDR3 is CASSYSGRNEQFF. CDR3 in DNA: TGTGCCAGCAGTTACTCGGGCCGAAATGAGCAGTTCTTC.

This clone was recorded once. The chain is built from TRBV15 and TRBJ1-2; no firm D call. This CDR3 spans 15 amino acids. With 5 bases removed from V and 2 bases from J, the gap between germline ends came to 15 bases. CDR1 is LNHNV, CDR2 YYDKDF, per germline (reference sequence). The chain's CDR3 is CATSPRRDANYGYTF. Written as DNA, the CDR3 is TGTGCCACCAGCCCCCGCCGAGATGCAAACTATGGCTACACCTTC.

This rearrangement joins TRBV7-3 to TRBJ2-2; 7 bases align to TRBD2. Germline lookup yields CDR1 SGHTA and CDR2 FQGTGA. The CDR3 is 15 amino acids. With V trimmed by 2 bases and J by 4 bases, 4 bases remained unmatched. CDR3 residues: CASSLSAGSTGELFF. The CDR3, as DNA: TGTGCCAGCAGCTTATCAGCGGGGAGCACCGGGGAGCTGTTTTTT. The entire variable domain, with the rest obtained from reference TRBV7-3 and TRBJ2-2, is as follows: GAGVSQTPSNKVTEKGKYVELRCDPISGHTALYWYRQSLGQGPEFLIYFQGTGAADDSGLPNDRFFAVRPEGSVSTLKIQRTERGDSAVYLCASSLSAGSTGELFFGEGSRLTVL.

The J gene is TRBJ2-1, the V gene TRBV7-3; TRBD2 aligns across 13 bases. Trimming removed 4 bases from V and 5 bases from J; junction bases left unmatched: 2. In germline, CDR1 is SGHTA, CDR2 FQGTGA. CDR3 length: 15 amino acids. The CDR3 DNA reads as TGTGCCAGCAGCTCGACTAGCGGGAGGAACAATGAGCAGTTCTTC. It is translated as CASSSTSGRNNEQFF.

The rearrangement joins TRBV7-6 to TRBJ2-1, with TRBD2 as a possible D gene (5 bases). Germline V gene data show CDR1 as SGHVS and CDR2 as FNYEAQ. The CDR3 is 15 amino acids. V shed 5 bases and J shed 0 bases, with 11 bases lying between them. CDR3 residues: CASSGSGSSYNEQFF. The CDR3 nucleotides read TGTGCCAGCAGCGGGTCGGGGAGCTCCTACAATGAGCAGTTCTTC.

This clone was counted a single time. The V gene is TRBV4-1, the J gene TRBJ2-5; D may correspond to TRBD1 or TRBD2 (5 bases each). The CDR3 sequence is 13 residues long. V lost 3 bases and J lost 5, with 10 bases in between. Germline V CDR1 and CDR2: MGHRA, YSYEKL. CDR3 nucleotide sequence: TGCGCCAGCAGCCAGGGGGTCGTGGAGACCCAGTACTTC. It yields the protein CASSQGVVETQYF.

V gene TRBV7-9 combines with J gene TRBJ2-3; D may be TRBD1 or TRBD2 (5 bases each). V was cut by 5 bases and J by 6 bases, with 18 bases left in between. Germline V CDR1 and CDR2: SEHNR, FQNEAQ (reference sequence). This CDR3 has 15 amino acids. The CDR3, as DNA: TGTGCCAGCAGCAGCCCGGGGACGAGGGCCGATACGCAGTATTTT. The encoded protein is CASSSPGTRADTQYF.

The V call is TRBV29-1, the J call TRBJ2-1, with TRBD1 identical over 9 bases. The CDR3 is made up of 14 amino acids. Germline V gives CDR1 SQVTM, CDR2 ANQGSEA. V dropped 2 bases and J dropped 2; count of bases not matched to a gene: 1. The CDR3 loop is CSVERDRAYNEQFF. The CDR3 DNA is TGCAGCGTTGAAAGGGACAGGGCCTACAATGAGCAGTTCTTC.

The chain carries TRBV20-1 and TRBJ2-3; 10 bases line up with TRBD2. V was clipped by 3 bases and J by 3 bases; unmatched bases: 6. The germline CDR1 and CDR2 sequences are DFQATT and SNEGSKA (reference sequence). The CDR3 has 15 amino acids. The CDR3 DNA is TGCAGTGCTAGTCGGCCTAGCGGGAGTACAGATACGCAGTATTTT. This codes for CSASRPSGSTDTQYF.

V usage is TRBV7-8 and J usage is TRBJ2-7; perhaps TRBD2 as D (6 bases). The V gene's germline CDR1 is SGHVS and CDR2 FQNEAQ. V shed 2 bases and J shed 1 base, with 12 bases lying between them. The CDR3 contains 15 residues. CDR3 DNA: TGTGCCAGCAGCTTATGGCGGGGCAGGTCCTACGAGCAGTACTTC. Its protein product is CASSLWRGRSYEQYF.

The chain has TRBV5-1 and TRBJ1-1, with no clear D. This CDR3 comprises 13 residues. The germline gives CDR1 SGHRS, CDR2 YFSETQ. V was shortened by 1 base and J by 1 base, with 5 bases between the two germline ends. CDR3 sequence reads: CASSLQENTEAFF. CDR3 DNA sequence: TGCGCCAGCAGCTTGCAGGAGAACACTGAAGCTTTCTTT. The variable domain in full, with the rest retrieved from reference TRBV5-1 and TRBJ1-1, is KAGVTQTPRYLIKTRGQQVTLSCSPISGHRSVSWYQQTPGQGLQFLFEYFSETQRNKGNFPGRFSGRQFSNSRSEMNVSTLELGDSALYLCASSLQENTEAFFGQGTRLTVV.

This rearrangement joins TRBV7-3 to TRBJ2-7, with D uncertain. CDR1 and CDR2 from the germline V gene are SGHTA and FQGTGA. The CDR3 runs 14 residues. V was shortened by 5 bases and J by 0 bases, with 11 bases between the two germline ends. The CDR3 bases are TGTGCCAGCAGCCCAACCCCAGGCTCCTACGAGCAGTACTTC. This gives the protein CASSPTPGSYEQYF.

The rearrangement links TRBV30 to TRBJ1-1; perhaps TRBD1 as D (5 bases). The CDR3 is 13 amino acids. Germline V gene data show CDR1 as GTSNPN and CDR2 as SVGIG (reference sequence). Trimming stripped 1 base from V and 0 bases from J, with 6 bases between. The CDR3 loop reads CAWSGQLNTEAFF. The CDR3 nucleotides read TGTGCCTGGAGTGGACAGTTGAACACTGAAGCTTTCTTT.

With regard to this clone: Other DNA sequences in the sample encode the same CDR3. The chain joins TRBV5-5 to TRBJ1-2; D is uncertain. Germline V CDR1 and CDR2: SGHKS, YYEKEE (reference sequence). The CDR3 covers 15 residues. Trimming removed 0 bases from V and 4 bases from J, with 13 bases in between. CDR3 nucleotide sequence: TGTGCCAGCAGCTTGGGCGCCGGTCAGCTCTATGGCTACACCTTC. This gives the protein CASSLGAGQLYGYTF.

The chain uses TRBV7-2 and TRBJ1-1, with unresolved D. This CDR3 contains 14 residues. V shed 3 bases and J shed 1 base, with 9 bases lying between them. Germline V gene lookup returns CDR1 SGHTA and CDR2 FQGNSA. CDR3 region: CASSLDGWNTEAFF. Written as DNA, the CDR3 is TGTGCCAGCAGCTTGGACGGTTGGAACACTGAAGCTTTCTTT.

The rearrangement uses TRBV30 and TRBJ1-1; D remains ambiguous. From germline, CDR1 is GTSNPN and CDR2 SVGIG (reference sequence). The germline V and J ends were trimmed by 3 bases and 4 bases, with 9 bases remaining between them. The CDR3 is 12 residues long. In DNA form, the CDR3 reads TGTGCCTGGAGCGGTTTGGCCACTGAAGCTTTCTTT. It specifies CAWSGLATEAFF.

The J gene is TRBJ1-1, the V gene TRBV6-5, with D unclear. CDR3 length: 16 amino acids. The germline V and J ends were trimmed by 4 bases and 1 base, with 16 bases remaining between them. From germline, CDR1 is MNHEY and CDR2 SVGAGI. CDR3 protein: CASSSEGGITNTEAFF. The CDR3 DNA reads as TGTGCCAGCAGTTCGGAGGGAGGAATCACGAACACTGAAGCTTTCTTT.

V gene TRBV30 combines with J gene TRBJ1-6; maybe TRBD1 (6 bases). Trimming cost V 0 bases and J 4 bases, with 10 bases left between them. Germline V gives CDR1 GTSNPN, CDR2 SVGIG (reference sequence). This CDR3 is built from 15 residues. The chain's CDR3 is CAWSVQGLYNSPLHF. The CDR3 bases are TGTGCCTGGAGTGTACAGGGCTTATATAATTCACCCCTCCACTTT.

The chain combines TRBV11-2 with TRBJ2-2, with 8 bases matching TRBD1. This CDR3 contains 14 residues. V shed 3 bases and J 6 bases; nucleotides not matched to a gene: 3. Per germline, CDR1 SGHAT and CDR2 FQNNGV. CDR3 sequence (DNA): TGTGCCAGCAGCTTCGCAGGGGGCGCCGGGGAGCTGTTTTTT. Protein sequence: CASSFAGGAGELFF.

This clone has a single count. This rearrangement joins TRBV21-1 to TRBJ1-1. TRBV21-1 is deemed a pseudogene. This CDR3 is 12 amino acids long. In DNA, the CDR3 is TGTGCCAGCAGCTTACAAGGCACTGAAGCTTTCTTT. This codes for CASSLQGTEAFF.